The 4 T cell receptor beta chains below come from one sample, sequenced in a study of identical twins (dated by TCRdb to between 2015 and 2016). The method behind the library was 5' RACE. Data came from an Illumina HiSeq 2000. TCRdb took the public reads, trimmed them with fastp at Q25, ran MiXCR for clone calling and kept in-frame beta chains. CDR3 protein sequences are deduplicated, and each keeps its most common genes and DNA. The sample data list under 800,000 distinct CDR3 sequences, and around 20% of these were observed just once. The ten largest clones represent more than 4% of the sample. These sequences were also reported in another study, on T cells expressing NK-cell markers.

Sample: PBMCs. These receptors originate from a woman aged 18-30 years in good health.

This clonotype has more than one count but fewer than ten. The chain carries TRBV7-9 and TRBJ2-7; D unclear. The CDR3 is 11 amino acids. In germline, CDR1 is SEHNR, CDR2 FQNEAQ (reference sequence). The ends were cut back, 5 bases at V and 3 bases at J, with 5 bases in the middle. For the CDR3, the DNA is TGTGCCAGCAGCGGGCTCTACGAGCAGTACTTC. It yields the protein CASSGLYEQYF.

This clonotype has a single count. The chain couples TRBV5-1 to TRBJ1-5, with D hard to call. This CDR3 is built from 14 residues. In germline, CDR1 is SGHRS, CDR2 YFSETQ. V lost 0 bases and J 1 base, leaving 5 bases between the germline ends. CDR3 sequence reads: CASSLEASNQPQHF. The DNA of the CDR3 is TGCGCCAGCAGCTTGGAGGCCAGCAATCAGCCCCAGCATTTT.

This clonotype appeared once. The chain uses TRBV10-3 and TRBJ2-5; 7 bases match TRBD1. V lost 4 bases, J lost 0 bases, and 2 bases stayed unmatched. There are 14 residues in the CDR3. From germline, CDR1 is ENHRY and CDR2 SYGVKD. CDR3 amino acids: CAISGTGNQETQYF. The CDR3 DNA is TGTGCCATCAGTGGGACAGGTAACCAAGAGACCCAGTACTTC.

This clonotype was detected ten times or more. The chain recombines TRBV20-1 with TRBJ2-3; 9 positions agree with TRBD2. V shed 4 bases and J 5 bases; nucleotides not matched to a gene: 4. Germline CDR1 is DFQATT and CDR2 is SNEGSKA (reference sequence). The CDR3 runs to 13 residues. CDR3 sequence: CSANAGGRDTQYF. The CDR3 DNA is TGCAGTGCTAATGCGGGAGGGAGAGATACGCAGTATTTT.